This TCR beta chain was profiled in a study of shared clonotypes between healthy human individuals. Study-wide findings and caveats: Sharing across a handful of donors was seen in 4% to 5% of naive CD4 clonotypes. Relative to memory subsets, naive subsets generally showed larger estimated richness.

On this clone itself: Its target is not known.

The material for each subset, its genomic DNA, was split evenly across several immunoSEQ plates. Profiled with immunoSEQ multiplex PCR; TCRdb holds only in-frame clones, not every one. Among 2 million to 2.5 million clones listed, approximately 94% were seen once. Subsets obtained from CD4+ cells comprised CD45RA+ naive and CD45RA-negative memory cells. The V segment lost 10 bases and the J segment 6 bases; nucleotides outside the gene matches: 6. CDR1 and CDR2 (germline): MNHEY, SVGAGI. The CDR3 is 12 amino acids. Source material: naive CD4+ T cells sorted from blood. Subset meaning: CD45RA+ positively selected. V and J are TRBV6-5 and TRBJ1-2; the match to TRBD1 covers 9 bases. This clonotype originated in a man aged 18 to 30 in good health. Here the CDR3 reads CATVGQGNGYTF. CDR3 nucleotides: TGTGCCACGGTGGGACAGGGAAATGGCTACACCTTC.